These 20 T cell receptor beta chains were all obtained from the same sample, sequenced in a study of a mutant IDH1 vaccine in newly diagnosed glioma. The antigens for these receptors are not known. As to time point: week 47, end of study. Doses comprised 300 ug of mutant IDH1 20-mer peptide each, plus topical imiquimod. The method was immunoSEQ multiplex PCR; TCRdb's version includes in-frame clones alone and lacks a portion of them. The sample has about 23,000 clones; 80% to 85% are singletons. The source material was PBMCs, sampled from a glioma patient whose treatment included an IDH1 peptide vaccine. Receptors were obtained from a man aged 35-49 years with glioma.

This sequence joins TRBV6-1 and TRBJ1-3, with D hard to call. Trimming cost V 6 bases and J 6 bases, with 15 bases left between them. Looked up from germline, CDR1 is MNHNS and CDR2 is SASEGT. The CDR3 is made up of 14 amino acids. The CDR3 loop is CASRAGHSENTIYF. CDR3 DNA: TGTGCCAGCAGAGCAGGTCATTCAGAAAACACCATATATTTT.

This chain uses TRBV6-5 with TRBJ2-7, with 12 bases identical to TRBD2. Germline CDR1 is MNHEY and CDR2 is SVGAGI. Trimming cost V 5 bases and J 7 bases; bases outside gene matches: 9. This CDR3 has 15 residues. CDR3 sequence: CASSLLLAGGLEQYF. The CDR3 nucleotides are TGTGCCAGCAGTCTACTCCTAGCGGGAGGGCTTGAGCAGTACTTC.

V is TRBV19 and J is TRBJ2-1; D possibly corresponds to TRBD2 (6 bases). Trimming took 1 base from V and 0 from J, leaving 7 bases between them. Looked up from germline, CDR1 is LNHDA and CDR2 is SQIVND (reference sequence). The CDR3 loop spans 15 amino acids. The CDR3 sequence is CASSIVAASYNEQFF. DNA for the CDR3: TGTGCCAGTAGTATAGTAGCGGCCTCCTACAATGAGCAGTTCTTC. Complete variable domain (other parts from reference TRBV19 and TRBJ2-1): DGGITQSPKYLFRKEGQNVTLSCEQNLNHDAMYWYRQDPGQGLRLIYYSQIVNDFQKGDIAEGYSVSREKKESFPLTVTSAQKNPTAFYLCASSIVAASYNEQFFGPGTRLTVL.

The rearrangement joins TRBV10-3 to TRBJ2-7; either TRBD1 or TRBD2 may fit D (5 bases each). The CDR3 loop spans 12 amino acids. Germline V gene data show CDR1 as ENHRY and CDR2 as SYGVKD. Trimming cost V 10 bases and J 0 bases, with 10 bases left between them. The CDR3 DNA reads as TGTGCCACCCGGGACGGCTCCTACGAGCAGTACTTC. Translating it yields CATRDGSYEQYF.

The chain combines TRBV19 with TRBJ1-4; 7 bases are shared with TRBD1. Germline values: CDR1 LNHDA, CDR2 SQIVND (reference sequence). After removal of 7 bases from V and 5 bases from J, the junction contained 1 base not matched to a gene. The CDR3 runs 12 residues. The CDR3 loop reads CASKQGNEKLFF. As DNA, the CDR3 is TGTGCCAGTAAACAGGGGAATGAAAAACTGTTTTTT.

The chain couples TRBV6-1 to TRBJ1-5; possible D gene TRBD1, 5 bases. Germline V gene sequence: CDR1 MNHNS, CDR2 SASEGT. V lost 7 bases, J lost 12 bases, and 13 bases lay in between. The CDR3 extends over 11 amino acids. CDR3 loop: CASTNRHNQHF. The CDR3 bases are TGTGCCAGCACCAACAGGCATAACCAGCATTTT.

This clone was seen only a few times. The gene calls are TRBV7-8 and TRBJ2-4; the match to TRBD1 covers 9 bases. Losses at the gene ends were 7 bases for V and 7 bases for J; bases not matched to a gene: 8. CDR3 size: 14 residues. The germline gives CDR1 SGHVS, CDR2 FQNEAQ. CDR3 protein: CASNQGQGGNIQYF. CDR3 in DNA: TGTGCCAGCAACCAGGGACAGGGTGGCAACATTCAGTACTTC.

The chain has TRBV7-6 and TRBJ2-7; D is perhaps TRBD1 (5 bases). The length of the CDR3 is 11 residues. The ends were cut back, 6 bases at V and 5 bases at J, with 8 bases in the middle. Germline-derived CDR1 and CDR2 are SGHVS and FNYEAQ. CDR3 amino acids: CASRQGNEQYF. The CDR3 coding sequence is TGTGCCAGCAGGCAGGGTAACGAGCAGTACTTC.

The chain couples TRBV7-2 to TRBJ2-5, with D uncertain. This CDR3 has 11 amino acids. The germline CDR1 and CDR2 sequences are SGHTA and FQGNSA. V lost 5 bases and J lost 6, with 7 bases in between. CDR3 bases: TGTGCCAGCAGCCCCCAGCAGACCCAGTACTTC. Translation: CASSPQQTQYF. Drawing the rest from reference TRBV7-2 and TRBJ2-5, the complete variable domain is GAGVSQSPSNKVTEKGKDVELRCDPISGHTALYWYRQSLGQGLEFLIYFQGNSAPDKSGLPSDRFSAERTGGSVSTLTIQRTQQEDSAVYLCASSPQQTQYFGPGTRLLVL.

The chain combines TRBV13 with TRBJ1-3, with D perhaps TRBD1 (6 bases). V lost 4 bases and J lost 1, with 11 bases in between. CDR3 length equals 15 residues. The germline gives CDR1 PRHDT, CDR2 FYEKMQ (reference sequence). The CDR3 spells CASSSQGGSGNTIYF. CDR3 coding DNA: TGTGCCAGCAGCTCACAGGGAGGATCTGGAAACACCATATATTTT.

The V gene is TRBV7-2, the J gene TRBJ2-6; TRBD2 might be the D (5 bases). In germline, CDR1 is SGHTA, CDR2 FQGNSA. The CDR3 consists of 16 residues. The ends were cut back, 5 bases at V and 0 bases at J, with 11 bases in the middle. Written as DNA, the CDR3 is TGTGCCAGCAGCCGAAGAGGGAGCTCTGGGGCCAACGTCCTGACTTTC. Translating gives CASSRRGSSGANVLTF.

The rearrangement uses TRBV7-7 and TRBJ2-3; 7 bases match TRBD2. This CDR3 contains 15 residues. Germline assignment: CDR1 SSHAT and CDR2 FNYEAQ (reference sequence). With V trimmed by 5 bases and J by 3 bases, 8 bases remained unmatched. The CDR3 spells CASSLMGGGTDTQYF. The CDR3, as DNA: TGTGCCAGCAGCCTAATGGGGGGAGGGACAGATACGCAGTATTTT.

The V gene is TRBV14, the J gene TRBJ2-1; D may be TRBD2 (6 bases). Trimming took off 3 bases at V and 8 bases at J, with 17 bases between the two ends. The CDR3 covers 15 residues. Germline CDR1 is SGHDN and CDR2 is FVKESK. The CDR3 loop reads CASSQGTPGLHEQFF. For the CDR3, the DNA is TGTGCCAGCAGCCAGGGGACTCCAGGACTCCATGAGCAGTTCTTC.

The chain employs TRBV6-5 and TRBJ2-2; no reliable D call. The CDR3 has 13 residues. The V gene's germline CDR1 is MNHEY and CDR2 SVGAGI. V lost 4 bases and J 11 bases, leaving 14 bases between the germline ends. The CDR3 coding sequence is TGTGCCAGCAGTTCAGACCTCTCCGTCGAGCTGTTTTTT. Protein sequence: CASSSDLSVELFF.

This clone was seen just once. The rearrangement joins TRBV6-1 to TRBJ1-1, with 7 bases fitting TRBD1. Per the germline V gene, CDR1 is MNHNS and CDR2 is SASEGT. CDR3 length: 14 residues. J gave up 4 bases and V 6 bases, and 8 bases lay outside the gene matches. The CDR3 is CASRPDRVSTEAFF. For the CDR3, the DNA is TGTGCCAGCAGGCCCGACAGGGTGAGCACTGAAGCTTTCTTT.

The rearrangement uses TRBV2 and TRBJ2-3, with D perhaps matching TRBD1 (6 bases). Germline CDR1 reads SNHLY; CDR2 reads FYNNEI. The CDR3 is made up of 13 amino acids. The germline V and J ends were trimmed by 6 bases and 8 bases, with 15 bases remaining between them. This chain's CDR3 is CASSTDSESTQYF. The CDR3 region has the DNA TGTGCCAGCAGCACGGACAGCGAGAGTACGCAGTATTTT.

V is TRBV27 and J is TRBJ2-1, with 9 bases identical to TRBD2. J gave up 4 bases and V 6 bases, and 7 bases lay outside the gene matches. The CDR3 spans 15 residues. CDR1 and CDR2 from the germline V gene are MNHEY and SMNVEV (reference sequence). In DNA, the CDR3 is TGTGCCAGCAGCCGACTAGCGGTTCGTTACAATGAGCAGTTCTTC. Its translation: CASSRLAVRYNEQFF.

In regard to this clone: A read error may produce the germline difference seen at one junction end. The CDR3 protein is CASGGPLTNSF. In nucleotides, the CDR3 is TGCGCCAGCGGTGGCCCGCTCACGAACTCCTTC. The genes are TRBV5-1 and TRBJ1-2; D unclear. The CDR3 is made up of 11 amino acids. Germline CDR1 SGHRS, CDR2 YFSETQ.

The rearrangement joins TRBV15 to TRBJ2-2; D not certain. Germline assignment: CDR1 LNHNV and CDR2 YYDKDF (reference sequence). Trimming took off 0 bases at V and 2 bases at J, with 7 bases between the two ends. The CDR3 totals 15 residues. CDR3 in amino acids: CATSRDMINTGELFF. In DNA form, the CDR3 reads TGTGCCACCAGCAGAGATATGATTAACACCGGGGAGCTGTTTTTT.

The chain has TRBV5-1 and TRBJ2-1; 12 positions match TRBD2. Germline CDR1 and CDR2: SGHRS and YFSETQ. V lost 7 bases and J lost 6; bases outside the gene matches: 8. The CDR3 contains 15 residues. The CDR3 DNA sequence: TGCGCCAGCGGGCTAGCGGGAGGGCCCGGCAATGAGCAGTTCTTC. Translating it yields CASGLAGGPGNEQFF.